This TCR beta chain was obtained from a study of shared clonotypes between healthy human individuals. Regarding the study as a whole: About 5% of naive CD4 clonotypes were shared across a handful of donors. Genetic and exposure-history diversity was limited by the few donors.

CD45RO-negative CD8 cells positively selected for CCR7 made up the naive population, which excluded terminally differentiated effector memory CD45RA+ cells. Those who donated were healthy HIV-negative adults, with no recent acute infections or vaccinations reported. As regards this clone: The antigen is not known.

The V end lost 6 bases, the J end lost 2 bases, and 25 bases lay between the germline ends. Germline-derived CDR1 and CDR2 are MDHEN and SYDVKM. The CDR3 extends over 18 amino acids. Per the authors' pipeline: Filtering differed because ImmunoSEQ produced junction-only sequences that carried no quality scores. This table comes from immunoSEQ multiplex PCR, and its TCRdb copy is limited to in-frame clones, with some not included. The DNA gave D and trimming, while V, J and clone size come from that table. The table shows about 1,900,000 clones, with less than 95% occurring only once. The clonotype originates from a man aged 18 to 30 in good health. The sequencing sample was made of naive CD8+ T cells sorted from blood. The rearrangement links TRBV28 to TRBJ2-5, with a tentative D call TRBD1 (7 bases). In nucleotides, the CDR3 is TGTGCCAGCAGCCCCAGGGGGATGGGATGGAGCGGGCAAGAGACCCAGTACTTC. It specifies CASSPRGMGWSGQETQYF.